This T cell receptor beta chain was profiled in a study of human T cells and chemical hapten exposure. Time point defined: patch test 2, 6 weeks after DPC sensitization. Treatment indicated: therapeutic diphenylcyclopropenone sensitization with weekly scalp DPC. TCRdb called the RACE reads again in MiXCR, with one record for every CDR3 protein. The sample consists of about 100,000 distinct CDR3 sequences, over 9.5% of them appearing once. This clonotype was detected only a few times. The sequence was obtained from a middle-aged woman with alopecia areata. Some clones in this sample may be carry-over from other donors' samples. This material consisted of whole blood, taken in connection with sensitization to the hapten diphenylcyclopropenone (DPC).

The chain's CDR3 is CASSSPRGWELFF. The CDR3 DNA follows: TGTGCCAGCAGCTCACCCCGCGGCTGGGAGCTGTTTTTT. The chain links TRBV11-2 to TRBJ2-2; D not resolved. Trimming left V 4 bases short and J 9 bases short, with 12 bases between. CDR3 size: 13 residues. Germline CDR1 SGHAT, CDR2 FQNNGV.